Presented here are 5 T cell receptor beta chains from one specimen sequenced in a study of CD8 T cells in ankylosing spondylitis. MiXCR, run by TCRdb on the 5' RACE reads, gives a single entry per CDR3 protein. This table holds roughly 160,000 distinct CDR3 sequences, around a tenth found once. Sequencing was carried out using blood, either unsorted or a sorted T cell fraction (not recorded which). The receptors shown here come from a male donor with ankylosing spondylitis or in good health (not recorded which).

This clonotype was seen ten or more times. The chain combines TRBV5-1 with TRBJ1-1, with 7 bases aligning to TRBD1. Trimming cost V 2 bases and J 5 bases; bases outside gene matches: 9. Germline CDR1 reads SGHRS; CDR2 reads YFSETQ. The CDR3 runs to 15 residues. The CDR3 DNA reads TGCGCCAGCAGCTTAACAGGGGTGGAAGTAACTGAAGCTTTCTTT. This codes for CASSLTGVEVTEAFF. Using reference TRBV5-1 and TRBJ1-1 for the parts outside the CDR3, the full variable domain is KAGVTQTPRYLIKTRGQQVTLSCSPISGHRSVSWYQQTPGQGLQFLFEYFSETQRNKGNFPGRFSGRQFSNSRSEMNVSTLELGDSALYLCASSLTGVEVTEAFFGQGTRLTVV.

This chain links TRBV5-1 with TRBJ2-7; TRBD2 agrees at 9 bases. The V gene end was trimmed by 0 bases and the J gene end by 6 bases; junction bases not matched to a gene: 13. From germline, CDR1 is SGHRS and CDR2 YFSETQ. This CDR3 has 17 residues. The CDR3 DNA sequence: TGCGCCAGCAGCTTGGGCCGACGCGGGAGGGAGAATGGCGAGCAGTACTTC. This sequence encodes CASSLGRRGRENGEQYF.

This clonotype was recorded a few times. The chain joins TRBV6-2 or TRBV6-3 to TRBJ2-7; 7 positions match TRBD1. Germline lookup yields CDR1 MNHEY and CDR2 SVGEGT. V dropped 2 bases and J dropped 3; count of bases not matched to a gene: 7. The CDR3 contains 15 residues. The CDR3 spells CASSYDDRAVYEQYF. The CDR3 DNA follows: TGTGCCAGCAGTTACGATGACAGGGCTGTCTACGAGCAGTACTTC.

This clonotype has only a few counts. The V call is TRBV13, the J call TRBJ1-1, with 9 bases identical to TRBD1. This CDR3 has 15 amino acids. Germline values: CDR1 PRHDT, CDR2 FYEKMQ (reference sequence). V was pared by 1 base and J by 6 bases, with 6 bases of the junction left unmatched. DNA for the CDR3: TGTGCCAGCAGCTTAGAGGGGACAGGGTATTCTGAAGCTTTCTTT. Amino acid sequence: CASSLEGTGYSEAFF.

The V and J genes are TRBV14 and TRBJ2-5; D remains unclear. The ends were cut back, 0 bases at V and 3 bases at J, with 14 bases in the middle. CDR1 is SGHDN and CDR2 is FVKESK in the germline V gene. This CDR3 contains 16 residues. The CDR3 DNA reads as TGTGCCAGCAGCCAAGAAGGGTTGGGGAAGGAAGAGACCCAGTACTTC. This encodes CASSQEGLGKEETQYF.